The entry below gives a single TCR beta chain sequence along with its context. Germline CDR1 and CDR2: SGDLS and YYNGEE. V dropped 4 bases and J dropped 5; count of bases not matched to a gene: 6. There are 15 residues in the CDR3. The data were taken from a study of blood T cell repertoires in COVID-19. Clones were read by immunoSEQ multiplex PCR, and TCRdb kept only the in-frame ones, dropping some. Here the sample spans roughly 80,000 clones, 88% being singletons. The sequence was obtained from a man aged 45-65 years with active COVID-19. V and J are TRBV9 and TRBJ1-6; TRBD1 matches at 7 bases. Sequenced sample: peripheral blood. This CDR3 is CASSPPDRDNSPLHF. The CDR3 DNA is TGTGCCAGCAGCCCCCCAGACAGGGATAATTCACCCCTCCACTTT.